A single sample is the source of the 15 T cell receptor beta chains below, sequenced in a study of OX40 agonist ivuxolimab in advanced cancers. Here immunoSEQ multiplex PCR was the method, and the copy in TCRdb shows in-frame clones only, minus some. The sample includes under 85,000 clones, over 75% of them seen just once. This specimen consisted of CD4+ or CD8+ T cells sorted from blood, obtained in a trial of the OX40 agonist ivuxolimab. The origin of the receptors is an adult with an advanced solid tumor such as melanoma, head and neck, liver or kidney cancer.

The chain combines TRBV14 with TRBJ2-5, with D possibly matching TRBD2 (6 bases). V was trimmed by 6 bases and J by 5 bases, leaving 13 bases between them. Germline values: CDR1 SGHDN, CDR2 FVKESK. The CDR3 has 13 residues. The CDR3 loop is CASSKGRWETQYF. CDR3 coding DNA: TGTGCCAGCAGTAAAGGGAGGTGGGAGACCCAGTACTTC. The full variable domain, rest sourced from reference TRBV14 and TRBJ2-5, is EAGVTQFPSHSVIEKGQTVTLRCDPISGHDNLYWYRRVMGKEIKFLLHFVKESKQDESGMPNNRFLAERTGGTYSTLKVQPAELEDSGVYFCASSKGRWETQYFGPGTRLLVL.

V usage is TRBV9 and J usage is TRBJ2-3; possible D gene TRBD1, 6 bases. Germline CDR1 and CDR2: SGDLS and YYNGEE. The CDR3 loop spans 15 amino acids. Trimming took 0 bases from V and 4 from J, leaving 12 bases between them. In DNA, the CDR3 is TGTGCCAGCAGCGTAGGTGTGGGGGCATCAGATACGCAGTATTTT. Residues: CASSVGVGASDTQYF.

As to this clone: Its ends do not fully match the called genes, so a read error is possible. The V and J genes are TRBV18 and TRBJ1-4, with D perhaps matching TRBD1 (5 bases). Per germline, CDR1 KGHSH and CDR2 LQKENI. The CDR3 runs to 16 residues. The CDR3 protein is CVSSPPGLGLGEKLFF. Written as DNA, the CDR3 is TGTGTCAGCTCACCACCGGGTTTGGGGCTGGGTGAAAAACTGTTTTTT. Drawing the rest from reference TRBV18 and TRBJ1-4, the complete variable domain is NAGVMQNPRHLVRRRGQEARLRCSPMKGHSHVYWYRQLPEEGLKFMVYLQKENIIDESGMPKERFSAEFPKEGPSILRIQQVVRGDSAAYFCVSSPPGLGLGEKLFFGSGTQLSVL.

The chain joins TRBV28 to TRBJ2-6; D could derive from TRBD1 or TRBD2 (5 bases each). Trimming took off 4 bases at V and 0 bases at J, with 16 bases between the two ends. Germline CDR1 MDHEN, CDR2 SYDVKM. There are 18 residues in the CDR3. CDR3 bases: TGTGCCAGCAGTTCAGCCGGGACGGCTTACTCTGGGGCCAACGTCCTGACTTTC. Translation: CASSSAGTAYSGANVLTF.

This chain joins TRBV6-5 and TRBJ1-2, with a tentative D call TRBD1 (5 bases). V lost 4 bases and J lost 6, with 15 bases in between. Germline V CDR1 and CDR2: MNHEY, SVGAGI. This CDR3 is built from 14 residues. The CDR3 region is CASSSGTVGDGYTF. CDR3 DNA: TGTGCCAGCAGTTCCGGGACGGTTGGGGATGGCTACACCTTC.

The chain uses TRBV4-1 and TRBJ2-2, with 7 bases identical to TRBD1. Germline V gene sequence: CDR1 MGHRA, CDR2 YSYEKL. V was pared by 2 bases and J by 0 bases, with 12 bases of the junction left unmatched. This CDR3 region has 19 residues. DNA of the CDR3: TGCGCCAGCAGCCAACCACAGGGGACCTATTATTCGAACACCGGGGAGCTGTTTTTT. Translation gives CASSQPQGTYYSNTGELFF.

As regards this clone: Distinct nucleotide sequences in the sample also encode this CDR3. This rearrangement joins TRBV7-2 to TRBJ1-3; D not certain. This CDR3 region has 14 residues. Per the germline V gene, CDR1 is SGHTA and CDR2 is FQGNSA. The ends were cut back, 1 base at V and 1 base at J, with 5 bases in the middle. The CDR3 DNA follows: TGTGCCAGCAGCTTAGGGGTATCTGGAAACACCATATATTTT. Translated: CASSLGVSGNTIYF.

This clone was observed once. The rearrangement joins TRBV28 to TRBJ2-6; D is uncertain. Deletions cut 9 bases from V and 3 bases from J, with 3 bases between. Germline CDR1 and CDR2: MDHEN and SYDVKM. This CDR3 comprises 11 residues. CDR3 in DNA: TGTGCCAGTATTGGGGCCAACGTCCTGACTTTC. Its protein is CASIGANVLTF.

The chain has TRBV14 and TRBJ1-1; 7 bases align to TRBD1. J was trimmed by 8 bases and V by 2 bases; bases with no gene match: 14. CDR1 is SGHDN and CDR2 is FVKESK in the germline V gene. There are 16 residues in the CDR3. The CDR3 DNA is TGTGCCAGCAGCCAATCGACCAGAGGGGGCTTCCGGGAAGCTTTCTTT. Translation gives CASSQSTRGGFREAFF.

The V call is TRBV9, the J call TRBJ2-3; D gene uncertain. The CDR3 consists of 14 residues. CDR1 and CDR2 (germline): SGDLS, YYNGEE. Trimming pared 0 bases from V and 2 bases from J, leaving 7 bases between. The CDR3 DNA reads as TGTGCCAGCAGCGTAGCTGTAAACACAGATACGCAGTATTTT. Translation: CASSVAVNTDTQYF.

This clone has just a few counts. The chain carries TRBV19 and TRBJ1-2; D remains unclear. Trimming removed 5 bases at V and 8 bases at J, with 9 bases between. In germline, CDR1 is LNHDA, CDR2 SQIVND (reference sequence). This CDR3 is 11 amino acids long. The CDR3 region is CASSYSGGYTF. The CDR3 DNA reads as TGTGCCAGTAGTTACAGTGGAGGCTACACCTTC.

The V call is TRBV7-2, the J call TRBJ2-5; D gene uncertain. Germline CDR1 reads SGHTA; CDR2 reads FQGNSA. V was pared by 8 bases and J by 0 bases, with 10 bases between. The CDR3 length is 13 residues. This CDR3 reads CASGKQYQETQYF. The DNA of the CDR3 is TGTGCCAGCGGCAAACAGTACCAAGAGACCCAGTACTTC.

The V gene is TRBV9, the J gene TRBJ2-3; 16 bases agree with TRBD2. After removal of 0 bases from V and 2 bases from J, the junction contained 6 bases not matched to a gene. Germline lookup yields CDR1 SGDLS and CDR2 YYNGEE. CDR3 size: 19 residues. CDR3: CASSVVGLAGGPDTDTQYF. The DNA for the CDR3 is TGTGCCAGCAGCGTAGTGGGACTAGCGGGAGGGCCTGACACAGATACGCAGTATTTT.

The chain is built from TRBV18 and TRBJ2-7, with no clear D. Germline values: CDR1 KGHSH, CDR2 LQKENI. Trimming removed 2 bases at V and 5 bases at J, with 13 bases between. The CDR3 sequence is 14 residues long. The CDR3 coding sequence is TGTGCCAGCTCACCAAACTCAGCCCGGGACGAGCAGTACTTC. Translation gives CASSPNSARDEQYF.

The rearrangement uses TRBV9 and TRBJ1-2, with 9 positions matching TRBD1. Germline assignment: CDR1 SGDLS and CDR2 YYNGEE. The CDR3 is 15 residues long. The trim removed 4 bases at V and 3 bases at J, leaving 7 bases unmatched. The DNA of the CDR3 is TGTGCCAGCAGCACTGGGACAGGGAGGTACTATGGCTACACCTTC. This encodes CASSTGTGRYYGYTF.